The 5 T cell receptor beta chains listed next were all sequenced from one sample in a study of T-cell reconstitution after alpha-beta-depleted transplantation in children. Unique molecular identifiers were built into the TCRbeta library. TCRdb fed the PCR reads into MiXCR, producing one record per CDR3 protein. The table lists hundreds of thousands of distinct CDR3 sequences, under 15% of them singletons. The sequences come from PBMCs from the stem cell graft donor, collected from the stem cell graft. The receptor set was obtained from a human donor who donated a stem cell graft to a child with combined immunodeficiency.

The chain combines TRBV2 with TRBJ2-3; D is perhaps TRBD2 (6 bases). Germline lookup yields CDR1 SNHLY and CDR2 FYNNEI. Trimming stripped 2 bases from V and 2 bases from J, with 14 bases between. The CDR3 is made up of 16 amino acids. CDR3 region: CASSERGGMFTDTQYF. For the CDR3, the DNA is TGTGCCAGCAGTGAACGGGGCGGGATGTTCACAGATACGCAGTATTTT.

At least ten counts were recorded for this clonotype. The chain uses TRBV29-1 and TRBJ1-2; D not certain. The germline CDR1 and CDR2 sequences are SQVTM and ANQGSEA. The CDR3 sequence is 13 residues long. Trimming stripped 4 bases from V and 3 bases from J, with 12 bases between. CDR3 sequence: CSVGHWTDYGYTF. The CDR3 region has the DNA TGCAGCGTTGGACACTGGACGGACTATGGCTACACCTTC.

Only a few counts were recorded for this clonotype. The chain uses TRBV7-8 and TRBJ2-2, with unresolved D. The CDR3 contains 13 residues. V was pared by 5 bases and J by 6 bases, with 10 bases between. Per the germline V gene, CDR1 is SGHVS and CDR2 is FQNEAQ. This chain's CDR3 is CASSPSRSGELFF. The CDR3 DNA reads as TGTGCCAGCAGCCCAAGTCGGTCCGGGGAGCTGTTTTTT. The complete variable domain, with remaining parts taken from reference TRBV7-8 and TRBJ2-2, reads GAGVSQSPRYKVAKRGQDVALRCDPISGHVSLFWYQQALGQGPEFLTYFQNEAQLDKSGLPSDRFFAERPEGSVSTLKIQRTQQEDSAVYLCASSPSRSGELFFGEGSRLTVL.

Regarding this clonotype: It is likely a read error, because the conserved phenylalanine at the end of the CDR3 is missing. The chain employs TRBV9 and TRBJ2-1; D is unclear. CDR3 length: 14 residues. CDR1 is SGDLS and CDR2 is YYNGEE in the germline V gene. The V gene lost 3 bases and the J gene lost 6 bases, with 13 bases spanning the gap. CDR3 in DNA: TGTGCCAGCAGCGCTTTTCTGTACAGCAATGAGCAGTTCTCC. Encoded protein: CASSAFLYSNEQFS.

The chain couples TRBV5-1 to TRBJ2-1, with unresolved D. Between the trimmed V and J ends, which lost 4 bases and 9 bases, there was a span of 26 bases. The V gene's germline CDR1 is SGHRS and CDR2 YFSETQ. There are 17 residues in the CDR3. CDR3 in amino acids: CASSPTPVTISGGEQFF. CDR3 DNA sequence: TGCGCCAGCAGCCCAACCCCTGTCACAATTAGTGGTGGTGAGCAGTTCTTC.